A selection of T cell receptor beta chains follows, all from one sample in a study of blood T cell repertoires in COVID-19. The data were produced by immunoSEQ multiplex PCR, yet TCRdb's version contains in-frame clones alone and is incomplete. The sample has roughly 70,000 clones, 76% seen once. Sequenced sample: peripheral blood. Receptors were obtained from a man aged 55 to 70 with COVID-19, enrolled during active disease. CDR3s include the opening cysteine and the closing phenylalanine or tryptophan. Each record gives: V gene, J gene, CDR3 protein.

v_gene: TRBV5-1; j_gene: TRBJ2-7; CDR3aa: CASSSAGGQGEQYF
v_gene: TRBV11-2; j_gene: TRBJ2-7; CDR3aa: CASSFGSGGASYEQYF
v_gene: TRBV7-3; j_gene: TRBJ2-3; CDR3aa: CASSSSGGRWATQYF
v_gene: TRBV5-1; j_gene: TRBJ1-2; CDR3aa: CASSDRDRGPDGYTF
v_gene: TRBV13; j_gene: TRBJ2-3; CDR3aa: CASSPPRTGGTDTQYF
v_gene: TRBV3-1/TRBV3-2; j_gene: TRBJ1-1; CDR3aa: CASSLSSEAFF
v_gene: TRBV5-4; j_gene: TRBJ2-2; CDR3aa: CASSLQWGVGVNTGELFF
v_gene: TRBV5-1; j_gene: TRBJ1-1; CDR3aa: CASSLASTGGTEAFF
v_gene: TRBV6-1; j_gene: TRBJ1-2; CDR3aa: CASSEIMAQFYGYTF
v_gene: TRBV5-1; j_gene: TRBJ2-5; CDR3aa: CASSLSPRVSGRETQYF
v_gene: TRBV7-3; j_gene: TRBJ1-2; CDR3aa: CASSPTPGVYGYTF
v_gene: TRBV29-1; j_gene: TRBJ1-2; CDR3aa: CSVKQGNYGYTF
v_gene: TRBV28; j_gene: TRBJ1-1; CDR3aa: CALSDRGKNTEAFF
v_gene: TRBV19; j_gene: TRBJ1-1; CDR3aa: CASSTPGQTTEAFF
v_gene: TRBV28; j_gene: TRBJ2-3; CDR3aa: CASSIRQGRSTQYF
v_gene: TRBV5-1; j_gene: TRBJ1-1; CDR3aa: CASSLQGVTNTEAFF
v_gene: TRBV29-1; j_gene: TRBJ1-5; CDR3aa: CSAGGDNQPQHF
v_gene: TRBV5-1; j_gene: TRBJ2-7; CDR3aa: CASSPWTSGGIYEQYF
v_gene: TRBV30; j_gene: TRBJ2-1; CDR3aa: CAWRELAGGYNEQFF
v_gene: TRBV6-5; j_gene: TRBJ2-1; CDR3aa: CASRSGRGQFF
v_gene: TRBV11-2; j_gene: TRBJ2-5; CDR3aa: CASSLGGLGREAGHF
v_gene: TRBV9; j_gene: TRBJ2-3; CDR3aa: CASSGGAGAGADTQYF